This T cell receptor beta chain comes out of a study of patients with pleural tuberculosis. The germline V gene has CDR1 MGHRA and CDR2 YSYEKL. Trimming left V 4 bases short and J 0 bases short, with 16 bases between. CDR3 length: 17 residues. Using its own MiXCR run on the reads, TCRdb lists one record per CDR3 protein. Of around 50,000 distinct CDR3 sequences in the sample, approximately 7.5% were seen once. By its share, this clonotype is medium-sized. The receptor comes from a human donor with pleural tuberculosis. This chain links TRBV4-1 with TRBJ1-5, with D possibly being TRBD1 (5 bases). The CDR3 region has the DNA TGCGCCAGCAGCCCTTTCCCGGGCAGGGATAGCAATCAGCCCCAGCATTTT. Encoded protein: CASSPFPGRDSNQPQHF.